Below, one TCR beta chain is given with its context. Its antigen is currently unknown. Per the germline V gene, CDR1 is SQVTM and CDR2 is ANQGSEA. This CDR3 has 13 residues. V shed 7 bases and J 6 bases; nucleotides not matched to a gene: 7. Generated by immunoSEQ multiplex PCR, the TCRdb table keeps only in-frame clones and is missing some. The table records approximately 94,000 clones, around 91% of them present only once. This specimen belongs to a study of OX40 agonist ivuxolimab in advanced cancers. Study at large: Ivuxolimab, an antibody acting as an agonist of OX40 (CD134), was used to treat patients. Eligibility rules accepted prior anti-PD-1, anti-PD-L1 or anti-CTLA-4 therapy, and around 38% had some.

Overall study findings and caveats: In the expanded peripheral T cells, antigen specificity was never determined. Nonresponders, in some cases, also had low normalized T-cell clonal expansion.

V gene TRBV29-1 combines with J gene TRBJ2-7, with 12 nucleotides matching TRBD1. The sequence derives from an adult with an advanced solid tumor such as melanoma, head and neck, liver or kidney cancer. Sequenced here: CD4+ or CD8+ T cells sorted from blood, sampled in a trial of the OX40 agonist ivuxolimab. The CDR3 DNA follows: TGCAGCGGGCAGGGACAGGGGGCCATCGAGCAGTACTTC. Protein sequence: CSGQGQGAIEQYF.